Listed below are T cell receptor beta chains from one sample, sequenced in a study of blood T cell repertoires in COVID-19. Here immunoSEQ multiplex PCR was the method, and the copy in TCRdb shows in-frame clones only, minus some. Of around 73,000 clones detected, 60% to 80% appear once; the ten largest clones hold under 2.5%. Material: peripheral blood. These receptors all come from a man aged 70-80 years with COVID-19, enrolled during active disease. Each CDR3 is given with its conserved first and last residue. The D gene is left open where the match is weak. Clone size, where shown, is once, few, many, or a class for clones that have expanded.

j_call d_call clone_size v_call cdr3_nt cdr3_aa
TRBJ2-3 TRBD1 - TRBV5-1 TGCGCCAGCAGCTCGACTCCGGACAGGGGGCTCGGAGATACGCAGTATTTT CASSSTPDRGLGDTQYF
TRBJ2-5 TRBD1 - TRBV11-1 TGTGCCAGCAGCCCCGGGACAGGGTGGTCGGAGACCCAGTACTTC CASSPGTGWSETQYF
TRBJ2-1 - - TRBV19 TGTGCCAGTAGTATATTACACCCTGGCCAACAGTTCTTC CASSILHPGQQFF
TRBJ2-3 - once TRBV5-1 TGCGCCAGCAGCTTGGAAGCGCCCACAGATACGCAGTATTTT CASSLEAPTDTQYF
TRBJ1-2 TRBD1 - TRBV28 TGTGCCAGCAGTTTCGGGACAGGGAGGGACTATGGCTACACCTTC CASSFGTGRDYGYTF
TRBJ1-3 TRBD1 - TRBV6-2/TRBV6-3 TGTGCCAGCAGTTACACCCGGACAGGGTTCGGGAACACCATATATTTT CASSYTRTGFGNTIYF
TRBJ1-2 - - TRBV3-1/TRBV3-2 TGTGCCAGCAGCCAAGAATGGGGGGTAGGTGGCTACACCTTC CASSQEWGVGGYTF
TRBJ2-3 - few TRBV5-6 TGTGCCAGCAGCTTGTATAGAACTAGCACAGATACGCAGTATTTT CASSLYRTSTDTQYF
TRBJ1-2 - - TRBV6-2/TRBV6-3 TGTGCCAGCAGCGAGAACTATGGCTACACCTTC CASSENYGYTF
TRBJ1-6 - - TRBV6-1 TGTGCCAGCAGTGAAGCGCGGGAGTCACCCCTCCACTTT CASSEARESPLHF
TRBJ2-1 TRBD2 - TRBV2 TGTGCCAGCCGTATAGCGGGAGGGTCTTACAATGAGCAGTTCTTC CASRIAGGSYNEQFF
TRBJ2-7 TRBD1 once TRBV7-6 TGTGCCAGCAGCTTGACGGGACAGGGCTACGAGCAGTACTTC CASSLTGQGYEQYF
TRBJ2-1 TRBD1 - TRBV2 TGTGCCAGCAGATCCAGTGGGACAGTGAGACAGGACAATGAGCAGTTCTTC CASRSSGTVRQDNEQFF
TRBJ2-5 TRBD1 few TRBV24-1 TGTGCCACCAGTGATCCCAACTTTCAAACAGGGGTGGGGGAGACCCAGTACTTC CATSDPNFQTGVGETQYF
TRBJ1-3 TRBD1 - TRBV13 TGTGCCAGCAGCTTAGCGACAGGGGCGAGAAACACCATATATTTT CASSLATGARNTIYF
TRBJ1-5 - - TRBV6-4 TGTGCCAGCAGTGTTAGGACAGAGATTAGCAATCAGCCCCAGCATTTT CASSVRTEISNQPQHF
TRBJ1-4 - - TRBV6-6 TGTGCCAGCAGTTACCCGAGGACTTCTCGAGATGAAAAACTGTTTTTT CASSYPRTSRDEKLFF
TRBJ2-2 TRBD2 few TRBV3-1/TRBV3-2 TGTGCCAGCAGCCAAGAGTCGTGGCTAGCGGGAGTGAACACCGGGGAGCTGTTTTTT CASSQESWLAGVNTGELFF
TRBJ1-1 TRBD1 - TRBV7-2 TGTGCCAGCAGAAAGTCGAGCGCAGGGGGGAATGAAGCTTTCTTT CASRKSSAGGNEAFF
TRBJ1-5 - - TRBV7-2 TGTGCCAGCAGCTTTTTCATGTTGCAGCCCCAGCATTTT CASSFFMLQPQHF
TRBJ2-5 TRBD1 once TRBV18 TGTGCCAGCTCACCACGGGACAGGGGAAAAGAGACCCAGTACTTC CASSPRDRGKETQYF
TRBJ2-6 - - TRBV19 TGTGCCAGTAGTATGAGATACTCCCAGGCTGGGGCCAACGTCCTGACTTTC CASSMRYSQAGANVLTF
TRBJ2-6 - - TRBV3-1/TRBV3-2 TGTGCCAGCAGCCCTACTCAATTCTCTGGGGCCAACGTCCTGACTTTC CASSPTQFSGANVLTF
TRBJ1-1 TRBD1 - TRBV5-4 TGTGCCAGCAGCGCCGAACAGGGGACGATAGACACTGAAGCTTTCTTT CASSAEQGTIDTEAFF
TRBJ1-5 TRBD1 - TRBV15 TGTGCCACCAGCCGGGGACAGGGGGCCGGTCAGCCCCAGCATTTT CATSRGQGAGQPQHF
TRBJ1-1 - - TRBV7-2 TGTGCCAGCAGCTTAGAGGCGACAGTGAACACTGAAGCTTTCTTT CASSLEATVNTEAFF
TRBJ1-1 - - TRBV10-3 TGTGCCATCAGTGACACAGGACCGAACACTGAAGCTTTCTTT CAISDTGPNTEAFF
TRBJ1-1 - - TRBV27 TGTGCCAGCAGTTCCAACCCCGGGACTTACACTGAAGCTTTCTTT CASSSNPGTYTEAFF
TRBJ1-1 TRBD1 once TRBV7-3 TGTGCCAGCAGCCCCGGGACAGGGGCCACTGAAGCTTTCTTT CASSPGTGATEAFF
TRBJ1-6 TRBD1 few TRBV4-2 TGTGCCAGCAGCCAAGGGACAGGGTATAGTTCACCCCTCCACTTT CASSQGTGYSSPLHF
TRBJ1-1 - - TRBV29-1 TGCAGCGTCGACACCCACTACACTGAAGCTTTCTTT CSVDTHYTEAFF
TRBJ1-5 - - TRBV27 TGTGCCAGCGGGGGTCGGGGGAATAGCAATCAGCCCCAGCATTTT CASGGRGNSNQPQHF
TRBJ2-7 - - TRBV6-2/TRBV6-3 TGTGCCAGCAGTCAAAGCGACCTATACCCCTACGAGCAGTACTTC CASSQSDLYPYEQYF
TRBJ1-5 TRBD1 once TRBV28 TGTGCCAGCAGCCTTTTGACAGGGGTGAGCAATCAGCCCCAGCATTTT CASSLLTGVSNQPQHF
TRBJ2-7 - - TRBV28 TGTGCCAGCAGTTCGCAGGGGACCCCCCTCTACGAGCAGTACTTC CASSSQGTPLYEQYF
TRBJ1-5 TRBD1 - TRBV27 TGTGCCAGCAGTCGGACAGGGCTAAGCAATCAGCCCCAGCATTTT CASSRTGLSNQPQHF
TRBJ1-2 - - TRBV3-1/TRBV3-2 TGTGCCAGCAGCCAAGATGCCAGGGTTAGCGGCTACACCTTC CASSQDARVSGYTF
TRBJ2-4 TRBD1 - TRBV5-4 TGTGCCAGCAGCTTTAAACAGGGGGCCCAGAACATTCAGTACTTC CASSFKQGAQNIQYF
TRBJ1-2 - - TRBV4-2 TGTGCCAGCAGCCAAGAACTTTATGGCTACACCTTC CASSQELYGYTF
TRBJ2-1 TRBD1 - TRBV7-7 TGTGCTAGCTCCCCGGACAGGGCGGGCGAGCAGTTCTTC CASSPDRAGEQFF
TRBJ2-1 - - TRBV2 TGTGCCAGCAGTCAACAGGGAGGGTCCTACAATGAGCAGTTCTTC CASSQQGGSYNEQFF
TRBJ1-5 - - TRBV19 TGTGCCAGTAGTATAGTTGGAGATCAGCCCCAGCATTTT CASSIVGDQPQHF
TRBJ1-6 - - TRBV30 TGTGCCTGGAGCCCGCGGGATAATTCACCCCTCCACTTT CAWSPRDNSPLHF
TRBJ2-3 TRBD1 - TRBV9 TGTGCCAGCAGCACGACAGGGAACCTTGATACGCAGTATTTT CASSTTGNLDTQYF
TRBJ2-7 TRBD2 - TRBV6-2/TRBV6-3 TGTGCCAGCCGCCGTCTAGCGGGACTCGGGGAGGCCTACGAGCAGTACTTC CASRRLAGLGEAYEQYF
TRBJ1-5 TRBD1 few TRBV10-3 TGTGCCACCCACGGACAGGGGATCAATCAGCCCCAGCATTTT CATHGQGINQPQHF
TRBJ2-7 TRBD1 - TRBV5-1 TGCGCCAGCAGCCCCGGGACAGGGGGCCTCGAGCAGTACTTC CASSPGTGGLEQYF
TRBJ2-1 TRBD2 - TRBV7-2 TGTGCCAGCAGCCGCACCGGGACTAGCGGCGGCGAGCAGTTCTTC CASSRTGTSGGEQFF
TRBJ2-3 TRBD2 - TRBV7-3 TGTGCCAGCAGCCCCCGCACTAGCGGAGATACGCAGTATTTT CASSPRTSGDTQYF
TRBJ1-1 TRBD1 - TRBV15 TGTGCCACCAGCAGATGGGACAGGGGTTCTACTGAAGCTTTCTTT CATSRWDRGSTEAFF
TRBJ1-2 TRBD1 - TRBV23-1 TGCGCCAGCAGTCGAACTGGACAGGGGGCGATCATAGGCTATGGCTACACCTTC CASSRTGQGAIIGYGYTF
TRBJ2-3 TRBD2 - TRBV4-3 TGCGCCAGCAGCCAAGTCTCTCGACTAGCGGAGGGTGATTCGGATACGCAGTATTTT CASSQVSRLAEGDSDTQYF
TRBJ1-2 - few TRBV28 TGTGCCAGCAGACTAACCCTAGGGAGCAGGGGTCCCAATGGCTACACCTTC CASRLTLGSRGPNGYTF
TRBJ1-3 - - TRBV5-1 TGCGCCAGCAGCTTGGCCTCAGGGTCTGGAAACACCATATATTTT CASSLASGSGNTIYF
TRBJ2-7 TRBD2 - TRBV6-5 TGTGCCAGCAGTCTAGCGGGAGGAGGCGAGCAGTACTTC CASSLAGGGEQYF
TRBJ1-2 TRBD1 few TRBV19 TGTGCCAGTAGCCAGACAGGGAAAAGCTATGGCTACACCTTC CASSQTGKSYGYTF